This T cell receptor beta chain was profiled in a study of blood T cell repertoires in COVID-19. Study context: COVID-19 samples, acute and convalescent, were from the United States, Italy and Spain. T cells, B-cell-depleted T cells, or PBMCs supplied cDNA or gDNA.

V lost 8 bases to trimming and J lost 5 bases; unmatched junction nucleotides: 6. This CDR3 comprises 13 residues. The germline V gene has CDR1 MNHEY and CDR2 SVGAGI. Original methodology: Amplification with reference gene primers provided the estimates of nucleated cell counts. Here immunoSEQ multiplex PCR was the method, and the copy in TCRdb shows in-frame clones only, minus some. The D gene and trimming were derived from the DNA, and the V and J assignments and clone size from that table. This sample carries 120,000 to 150,000 clones, approximately 89% of them seen once, and the ten largest clones take 1.5% to 2%.

The sequencing sample was made of peripheral blood. V is TRBV6-5 and J is TRBJ2-5; 9 bases map to TRBD1. The receptor comes from a human donor in a cohort sampled during active COVID-19. The CDR3 DNA follows: TGTGCCAGCCTGGGGACAGGGACCGAGACCCAGTACTTC. It is translated as CASLGTGTETQYF.